This T cell receptor (beta chain) was recovered during a study of shared clonotypes between healthy human individuals. Study in general: Every donor yielded three CD4 naive, three CD4 memory, two CD8 naive and one CD8 memory plate.

This table comes from immunoSEQ multiplex PCR, and its TCRdb copy is limited to in-frame clones, with some not included. The sample has around 2,000,000 clones; about 94% are singletons. On this clone: The antigen remains undetermined.

CD45RO-negative, CCR7-positively selected cells formed the naive CD8 fraction, excluding terminally differentiated effector memory CD45RA+ cells. Study-level points and caveats: Shared clonotypes: 4.5% to 5% naive CD4, around 3.5% naive CD8, over 2% memory CD4, 0.4% to 0.5% memory CD8. Though the depth was large, rarefaction showed that sorted-subset sequencing was incomplete.

The TCR originated in a man aged 18-30 years in good health. The sequencing input was naive CD8+ T cells sorted from blood.

CDR3 in DNA: TGTGCCACCAGCGGGCCGACGGAGGGCAACACTGAAGCTTTCTTT. Translation gives CATSGPTEGNTEAFF. This rearrangement joins TRBV15 to TRBJ1-1; no reliable D call. CDR3 size: 15 residues. The ends were cut back, 5 bases at V and 2 bases at J, with 15 bases in the middle. Germline V gene data show CDR1 as LNHNV and CDR2 as YYDKDF (reference sequence).